A selection of T cell receptor beta chains follows, all from one sample in a study of molecular identifiers for immune sequencing clone quantification. TCRdb itself ran the PCR reads through MiXCR, one entry per CDR3 protein. The table has more than 50,000 distinct CDR3 sequences, 15% to 20% seen once. The sample consisted of naive CD8+ T cells from blood, with Jurkat cell RNA spiked in. The receptors come from a human donor in good health. Some libraries in this study had Jurkat cell RNA spiked in. Both conserved end residues are part of each CDR3. Fields, in order: D gene, clone size, V gene, J gene, CDR3 DNA, CDR3 protein. A D gene is named only where the DNA matches it firmly. The size entry is marked missing in some rows and otherwise reads once, few, many or a size class.

d_call: TRBD1
clone_size: many
v_call: TRBV6-5
j_call: TRBJ1-4
cdr3_nt: TGTGCCAGCAGTTACATGGGACAGGCTAATGAAAAACTGTTTTTT
cdr3_aa: CASSYMGQANEKLFF

d_call: -
clone_size: few
v_call: TRBV2
j_call: TRBJ2-7
cdr3_nt: TGTGCCAGCAGTGAACTGAGCGGAAACTCCTACGAGCAGTACTTC
cdr3_aa: CASSELSGNSYEQYF

d_call: -
clone_size: few
v_call: TRBV12-3/TRBV12-4
j_call: TRBJ2-5
cdr3_nt: TGTGCCAGCAGTTTTGGGGGGTTTGAGACCCAGTACTTC
cdr3_aa: CASSFGGFETQYF

d_call: -
clone_size: few
v_call: TRBV4-1
j_call: TRBJ1-2
cdr3_nt: TGCGCCAGCAGCCAAGAAGCCCGGGCCAATTATGGCTACACCTTC
cdr3_aa: CASSQEARANYGYTF

d_call: TRBD1
clone_size: few
v_call: TRBV7-9
j_call: TRBJ2-2
cdr3_nt: TGTGCCAGCAGCTTAACCGTTATCCTCGGGACAGACACCGGGGAGCTGTTTTTT
cdr3_aa: CASSLTVILGTDTGELFF

d_call: -
clone_size: many
v_call: TRBV7-8
j_call: TRBJ2-1
cdr3_nt: TGTGCCAGCAGCTTAGCCCTAGGGGGACTACCTAACAATGAGCAGTTCTTC
cdr3_aa: CASSLALGGLPNNEQFF

d_call: TRBD2
clone_size: -
v_call: TRBV11-2
j_call: TRBJ2-2
cdr3_nt: TGTGCCAGCAGCCTAAGAGGGTTCCTAGCGGGGCAAACCGGGGAGCTGTTTTTT
cdr3_aa: CASSLRGFLAGQTGELFF

d_call: TRBD1
clone_size: many
v_call: TRBV12-3/TRBV12-4
j_call: TRBJ1-5
cdr3_nt: TGTGCCAGCAGTTTAGTGGCAGGGGGCCACAATCAGCCCCAGCATTTT
cdr3_aa: CASSLVAGGHNQPQHF

d_call: -
clone_size: -
v_call: TRBV21-1
j_call: TRBJ2-7
cdr3_nt: TGTGCCAGCAGCAAGTCGCCCGGGAGTACAGGCTACGAGCAGTACTTC
cdr3_aa: CASSKSPGSTGYEQYF

d_call: -
clone_size: many
v_call: TRBV11-2
j_call: TRBJ2-5
cdr3_nt: TGTGCCAGCAGCTTGAGGCGTCTGGAGACCCAGTACTTC
cdr3_aa: CASSLRRLETQYF

d_call: -
clone_size: many
v_call: TRBV7-9
j_call: TRBJ1-1
cdr3_nt: TGTGCCAGCAGCCTCCTAAGTGAAGCTTTCTTT
cdr3_aa: CASSLLSEAFF

d_call: TRBD2
clone_size: many
v_call: TRBV29-1
j_call: TRBJ2-4
cdr3_nt: TGCAGCGTTGAAGACGGCGGGAGGCCGGGGAACATTCAGTACTTC
cdr3_aa: CSVEDGGRPGNIQYF

d_call: -
clone_size: many
v_call: TRBV11-2
j_call: TRBJ2-3
cdr3_nt: TGTGCCAGCAGCTTAGCCGGGAGCGCAGATACGCAGTATTTT
cdr3_aa: CASSLAGSADTQYF

d_call: -
clone_size: -
v_call: TRBV24-1
j_call: TRBJ2-2
cdr3_nt: TGTGCCACCGGGTCGGAATCGAACACCGGGGAGCTGTTTTTT
cdr3_aa: CATGSESNTGELFF

d_call: -
clone_size: -
v_call: TRBV28
j_call: TRBJ1-1
cdr3_nt: TGTGCCAGCAGTTTATCCACGGGGACGGGGAACACTGAAGCTTTCTTT
cdr3_aa: CASSLSTGTGNTEAFF

d_call: -
clone_size: many
v_call: TRBV18
j_call: TRBJ1-4
cdr3_nt: TGTGCCAGCTCACCACCACCGGGGCCGACGACCGTAAATGAAAAACTGTTTTTT
cdr3_aa: CASSPPPGPTTVNEKLFF

d_call: TRBD1
clone_size: -
v_call: TRBV7-9
j_call: TRBJ1-2
cdr3_nt: TGTGCCAGCAGTTTGGACAGGGGTACCTATGGCTACACCTTC
cdr3_aa: CASSLDRGTYGYTF

d_call: -
clone_size: many
v_call: TRBV28
j_call: TRBJ2-3
cdr3_nt: TGTGCCAGCAGTTTAAGAGACTTGAGGGGCACAGATACGCAGTATTTT
cdr3_aa: CASSLRDLRGTDTQYF

d_call: TRBD1
clone_size: many
v_call: TRBV7-9
j_call: TRBJ2-7
cdr3_nt: TGTGCCAGCAGCTTGAATGTTCTCGGGACAGGACCCTCGGACGAGCAGTACTTC
cdr3_aa: CASSLNVLGTGPSDEQYF

d_call: -
clone_size: many
v_call: TRBV29-1
j_call: TRBJ2-7
cdr3_nt: TGCAGCGCCACCCGACAGAACTCCTACGAGCAGTACTTC
cdr3_aa: CSATRQNSYEQYF

d_call: -
clone_size: many
v_call: TRBV28
j_call: TRBJ1-4
cdr3_nt: TGTGCCAGCAGTTCCCGGATTAAGATAAATGAAAAACTGTTTTTT
cdr3_aa: CASSSRIKINEKLFF

d_call: -
clone_size: many
v_call: TRBV19
j_call: TRBJ2-7
cdr3_nt: TGTGCCAGTAGTTCCTCAGGGTACTACGAGCAGTACTTC
cdr3_aa: CASSSSGYYEQYF

d_call: -
clone_size: -
v_call: TRBV27
j_call: TRBJ2-7
cdr3_nt: TGTGCCAGCAGTTTAATAGTAGGGCGACAGCATTACGAGCAGTACTTC
cdr3_aa: CASSLIVGRQHYEQYF

d_call: -
clone_size: -
v_call: TRBV27
j_call: TRBJ1-5
cdr3_nt: TGTGCCAGCAGACTAGGTGGAGCCAATCAGCCCCAGCATTTT
cdr3_aa: CASRLGGANQPQHF

d_call: -
clone_size: few
v_call: TRBV7-8
j_call: TRBJ1-3
cdr3_nt: TGTGCCAGCAGCTTAGACGGTCTGGGTTCTGGAAACACCATATATTTT
cdr3_aa: CASSLDGLGSGNTIYF

d_call: TRBD2
clone_size: many
v_call: TRBV24-1
j_call: TRBJ2-3
cdr3_nt: TGTGCCACCAGTGATGGGCACCGGGACTACACAGATACGCAGTATTTT
cdr3_aa: CATSDGHRDYTDTQYF

d_call: -
clone_size: -
v_call: TRBV24-1
j_call: TRBJ2-5
cdr3_nt: TGTGCCACCAGTGAACGAGGGAGCCAAGAGACCCAGTACTTC
cdr3_aa: CATSERGSQETQYF

d_call: -
clone_size: many
v_call: TRBV19
j_call: TRBJ2-2
cdr3_nt: TGTGCCAGTAGTATTGGCCTCGCGAACACCGGGGAGCTGTTTTTT
cdr3_aa: CASSIGLANTGELFF

d_call: -
clone_size: many
v_call: TRBV10-3
j_call: TRBJ2-7
cdr3_nt: TGTGCCATCAGCGGATCCTACGAGCAGTACTTC
cdr3_aa: CAISGSYEQYF

d_call: -
clone_size: many
v_call: TRBV12-3/TRBV12-4
j_call: TRBJ2-6
cdr3_nt: TGTGCCATCGATACCGGGACTGGGTTCGGGGCCAACGTCCTGACTTTC
cdr3_aa: CAIDTGTGFGANVLTF

d_call: -
clone_size: -
v_call: TRBV9
j_call: TRBJ2-7
cdr3_nt: TGTGCCAGCAGCAGATCGGGGGAGCCCTACGAGCAGTACTTC
cdr3_aa: CASSRSGEPYEQYF

d_call: -
clone_size: few
v_call: TRBV7-9
j_call: TRBJ2-7
cdr3_nt: TGTGCCAGCAGCCCCCCGGGACATTTCTCCTACGAGCAGTACTTC
cdr3_aa: CASSPPGHFSYEQYF

d_call: -
clone_size: many
v_call: TRBV7-8
j_call: TRBJ2-1
cdr3_nt: TGTGCCAGCAGCCCTTCGGTTTACAATGAGCAGTTCTTC
cdr3_aa: CASSPSVYNEQFF

d_call: -
clone_size: many
v_call: TRBV7-9
j_call: TRBJ1-1
cdr3_nt: TGTGCCAGCAGCCGCGGTCCAGGGCTGGGGACTGAAGCTTTCTTT
cdr3_aa: CASSRGPGLGTEAFF

d_call: TRBD1
clone_size: few
v_call: TRBV12-3/TRBV12-4
j_call: TRBJ2-7
cdr3_nt: TGTGCCAGCAGGGGGACAGGGGAGGGAATCTACGAGCAGTACTTC
cdr3_aa: CASRGTGEGIYEQYF

d_call: TRBD1
clone_size: -
v_call: TRBV7-9
j_call: TRBJ2-7
cdr3_nt: TGTGCCATCGACTTCACTGGGCAGGGGGACGAGCGGTACTTC
cdr3_aa: CAIDFTGQGDERYF

d_call: TRBD2
clone_size: many
v_call: TRBV4-2
j_call: TRBJ2-3
cdr3_nt: TGTGCCAGCAGCCAATATCTCGGGGAGGGCCAGGGAGATACGCAGTATTTT
cdr3_aa: CASSQYLGEGQGDTQYF

d_call: -
clone_size: many
v_call: TRBV27
j_call: TRBJ1-1
cdr3_nt: TGTGCCAGCAGTTTATCGACAGCAACTGAAGCTTTCTTT
cdr3_aa: CASSLSTATEAFF

d_call: -
clone_size: many
v_call: TRBV10-3
j_call: TRBJ1-5
cdr3_nt: TGTGCCATCAGTGAGTCCGGAACTTTTAGCAATCAGCCCCAGCATTTT
cdr3_aa: CAISESGTFSNQPQHF

d_call: -
clone_size: many
v_call: TRBV28
j_call: TRBJ1-1
cdr3_nt: TGTGCCAGCAGTTTTAAGGGGGGCACTGAAGCTTTCTTT
cdr3_aa: CASSFKGGTEAFF

d_call: -
clone_size: -
v_call: TRBV7-9
j_call: TRBJ2-1
cdr3_nt: TGTGCCAGCATCCCCCGGGACTCCGACCACGATGAGCAGTTCTTC
cdr3_aa: CASIPRDSDHDEQFF

d_call: TRBD2
clone_size: many
v_call: TRBV28
j_call: TRBJ2-5
cdr3_nt: TGTGCCAGCCTGCCGGGGGGTCGCCCAGAGACCCAGTACTTC
cdr3_aa: CASLPGGRPETQYF

d_call: TRBD1
clone_size: many
v_call: TRBV9
j_call: TRBJ2-3
cdr3_nt: TGTGCCAGCAGCGTAGCTTTCGAGGGACAGATTACAGATACGCAGTATTTT
cdr3_aa: CASSVAFEGQITDTQYF

d_call: -
clone_size: many
v_call: TRBV27
j_call: TRBJ2-3
cdr3_nt: TGTGCCAGCAGTTTATTTGTATCCGATACGCAGTATTTT
cdr3_aa: CASSLFVSDTQYF

d_call: -
clone_size: many
v_call: TRBV9
j_call: TRBJ1-4
cdr3_nt: TGTGCCAGCAGCGTAGTTGGACAGTCTAATGAAAAACTGTTTTTT
cdr3_aa: CASSVVGQSNEKLFF

d_call: -
clone_size: once
v_call: TRBV27
j_call: TRBJ2-7
cdr3_nt: TGTGCCAGCAGTCTTACCGGGCCCTACGAGCGGTACTTC
cdr3_aa: CASSLTGPYERYF

d_call: -
clone_size: many
v_call: TRBV27
j_call: TRBJ2-3
cdr3_nt: TGTGCCAGCAGGGGATGGGTCGGGGGATTCGGTGATACGCAGTATTTT
cdr3_aa: CASRGWVGGFGDTQYF

d_call: -
clone_size: many
v_call: TRBV7-8
j_call: TRBJ2-5
cdr3_nt: TGTGCCAGCAGCTTGGCAGGGCCTAAGACCCAGTACTTC
cdr3_aa: CASSLAGPKTQYF

d_call: TRBD1
clone_size: -
v_call: TRBV6-5
j_call: TRBJ2-1
cdr3_nt: TGTGCCAGCAGTCCCAGCCAGGGGGAGAGGTACAATGAGCAGTTCTTC
cdr3_aa: CASSPSQGERYNEQFF

d_call: TRBD2
clone_size: many
v_call: TRBV7-6
j_call: TRBJ2-3
cdr3_nt: TGTGCCAGCAGCTTGTCTGTAGCGGGAAGTAGCACAGATACGCAGTATTTT
cdr3_aa: CASSLSVAGSSTDTQYF

d_call: -
clone_size: few
v_call: TRBV6-5
j_call: TRBJ2-7
cdr3_nt: TGTGCCAGCAGTTACTATCAGGGATTATCATACGTGCAGTACTTC
cdr3_aa: CASSYYQGLSYVQYF

d_call: TRBD2
clone_size: -
v_call: TRBV9
j_call: TRBJ2-7
cdr3_nt: TGTGCCAGCAGCTCCAGCGCTGGGACTAGCGGGGGTACCTCCTACGAGCAGTACTTC
cdr3_aa: CASSSSAGTSGGTSYEQYF

d_call: TRBD2
clone_size: many
v_call: TRBV7-2
j_call: TRBJ2-7
cdr3_nt: TGTGCCAGCAGCTTAGGTCTAGCGGCCTACGAGCAGTACTTC
cdr3_aa: CASSLGLAAYEQYF

d_call: -
clone_size: many
v_call: TRBV12-3/TRBV12-4
j_call: TRBJ1-5
cdr3_nt: TGTGCCAGCAGTTTCCCCGATAGCAATCAGCCCCAGCATTTT
cdr3_aa: CASSFPDSNQPQHF

d_call: TRBD2
clone_size: many
v_call: TRBV6-2/TRBV6-3
j_call: TRBJ2-7
cdr3_nt: TGTGCCAGCAGTTACCCACTCCGGCTAGCGGAGGCCTACGAGCAGTACTTC
cdr3_aa: CASSYPLRLAEAYEQYF

d_call: TRBD2
clone_size: many
v_call: TRBV7-6
j_call: TRBJ2-7
cdr3_nt: TGTGCCAGCAGCTACCTCCTAGCGGGAGGTAACGAGCAGTACTTC
cdr3_aa: CASSYLLAGGNEQYF

d_call: TRBD2
clone_size: -
v_call: TRBV28
j_call: TRBJ2-1
cdr3_nt: TGTGCCAGCAGTTTACTGGCACTAGCGGTCTCCTACAATGAGCAGTTCTTC
cdr3_aa: CASSLLALAVSYNEQFF

d_call: -
clone_size: many
v_call: TRBV7-9
j_call: TRBJ1-1
cdr3_nt: TGTGCCAGCAGGGGGGAGAACACTGAAGCTTTCTTT
cdr3_aa: CASRGENTEAFF

d_call: -
clone_size: -
v_call: TRBV5-4
j_call: TRBJ2-5
cdr3_nt: TGTGCCAACAGCTCTGTGGAGGTCAGCTTTCAACAAGAGACCCAGTACTTC
cdr3_aa: CANSSVEVSFQQETQYF